This record looks at one T cell receptor beta chain sequence and its context. The antigen is not known. Measured with immunoSEQ multiplex PCR; TCRdb has only the in-frame clones, and not every one. The sample includes some 71,000 clones, 86% of them seen just once. The record originates from a study of OX40 agonist ivuxolimab in advanced cancers. Study in general: The group had a mean age of 60 years, ranged from roughly 23 to 85, and was around 86% male.

General study results and limits: Blood T cells, both CD4+ and CD8+, expanded clonally by week 6 at 0.1 to 3.0 mg/kg. No determination was made of the antigen specificity of the expanded peripheral T cells.

This TCR derives from an adult with an advanced solid tumor such as melanoma, head and neck, liver or kidney cancer. The sample was CD4+ or CD8+ T cells sorted from blood, taken in a trial of the OX40 agonist ivuxolimab.

The CDR3 protein is CASSPKLKNEQFF. As DNA, the CDR3 is TGTGCCAGCAGCCCCAAGCTCAAAAATGAGCAGTTCTTC. This chain joins TRBV7-3 and TRBJ2-1; no firm D call. Trimming shortened V by 5 bases and J by 7 bases, and 12 bases separated the two germline ends. The CDR3 is 13 residues long. Germline V gives CDR1 SGHTA, CDR2 FQGTGA.